This TCR beta chain was captured by sequencing in a study of blood T cell repertoires in COVID-19. Overall study context: COVID-19 samples, acute and convalescent, were from the United States, Italy and Spain.

After removal of 5 bases from V and 3 bases from J, the junction contained 2 bases not matched to a gene. Germline V gene sequence: CDR1 SGHNT, CDR2 YENEEA. The CDR3 sequence is 15 residues long. Under the authors' procedure: Quantification of nucleated cells was approximated via reference gene primer amplification. Repertoires were generated with immunoSEQ multiplex PCR, while TCRdb's copy carries only in-frame clones and drops some. V and J calls and clone size are those listed in that table; D and trimming were worked out from the DNA. The sample lists around 70,000 clones, approximately 80% occurring once.

The rearrangement uses TRBV11-3 and TRBJ2-2; 11 nucleotides agree with TRBD2. This clonotype originated in a human donor in a cohort sampled during active COVID-19. The material sequenced was peripheral blood. CDR3 coding DNA: TGTGCCAGCAGCCGTAGCGGGAGGGACACCGGGGAGCTGTTTTTT. This codes for CASSRSGRDTGELFF.